The 19 T cell receptor beta chains reported below all come from one sample, sequenced in a study of CD8 T cells in Susac syndrome. Random hexamers were used to reverse transcribe 0.5 to 1 ug of RNA. MiXCR was run by TCRdb on the immunoSEQ multiplex PCR reads, yielding one entry per CDR3 protein. Seen here are 150,000 to 200,000 distinct CDR3 sequences, roughly 94% observed once, and the top ten hold around 0.093%. Sequencing was done on a sample of CD4+ T cells from PBMCs. The source of these receptors is a human donor with multiple sclerosis.

This rearrangement joins TRBV7-9 to TRBJ1-3; TRBD1 agrees at 8 bases. V lost 5 bases, J lost 4 bases, and 13 bases stayed unmatched. The CDR3 sequence is 17 residues long. CDR1 is SEHNR, CDR2 FQNEAQ, per germline (reference sequence). For the CDR3, the DNA is TGTGCCAGCAGCCCAGCAGAGGGCAGGGGGCTCGGAAACACCATATATTTT. Its protein product is CASSPAEGRGLGNTIYF. The variable domain in full, with the rest retrieved from reference TRBV7-9 and TRBJ1-3, is DTGVSQNPRHKITKRGQNVTFRCDPISEHNRLYWYRQTLGQGPEFLTYFQNEAQLEKSRLLSDRFSAERPKGSFSTLEIQRTEQGDSAMYLCASSPAEGRGLGNTIYFGEGSWLTVV.

This chain joins TRBV13 and TRBJ2-1; weak D call: TRBD2 (6 bases). This CDR3 comprises 11 residues. Germline CDR1 is PRHDT and CDR2 is FYEKMQ (reference sequence). Trimming stripped 4 bases from V and 15 bases from J, with 13 bases between. The CDR3 loop is CASSSMTSPFF. CDR3 in DNA: TGTGCCAGCAGCTCCATGACTAGTCCGTTCTTC.

The chain recombines TRBV6-6 with TRBJ1-5, with TRBD1 identical over 10 bases. Unmatched junction bases numbered 8, after V lost 4 bases and J lost 5 bases. The CDR3 loop spans 16 amino acids. Germline loops: CDR1 MNHNY, CDR2 SVGAGI (reference sequence). The CDR3 reads CASSLWTGGVYQPQHF. The CDR3 DNA sequence: TGTGCCAGCAGTTTATGGACAGGGGGAGTCTATCAGCCCCAGCATTTT.

The gene calls are TRBV7-6 and TRBJ2-5, with D uncertain. Germline values: CDR1 SGHVS, CDR2 FNYEAQ. Trimming stripped 0 bases from V and 5 bases from J, with 7 bases between. The CDR3 consists of 13 residues. In nucleotides, the CDR3 is TGTGCCAGCAGCTTAGCGCAGAAGGAGACCCAGTACTTC. Encoded protein: CASSLAQKETQYF.

The J gene is TRBJ2-7, the V gene TRBV25-1, with TRBD1 matching 9 bases. The CDR3 covers 15 residues. CDR1 and CDR2 from the germline V gene are MGHDK and SYGVNS. The V gene end was trimmed by 6 bases and the J gene end by 5 bases; junction bases not matched to a gene: 11. The CDR3, as DNA: TGTGCCAGCAGCCACCCCGGGGACAGGGATCACGAGCAGTACTTC. This gives the protein CASSHPGDRDHEQYF.

The V gene is TRBV18, the J gene TRBJ2-3, with TRBD1 matching over 7 bases. The CDR3 spans 14 residues. V was pared by 3 bases and J by 1 base, with 1 base of the junction left unmatched. CDR1 is KGHSH, CDR2 LQKENI, per germline. CDR3 region: CASSPGTGTDTQYF. DNA of the CDR3: TGTGCCAGCTCACCCGGGACAGGCACAGATACGCAGTATTTT.

This chain connects TRBV3-1 to TRBJ2-7, with D perhaps matching TRBD1 or TRBD2 (6 bases each). There are 14 residues in the CDR3. V was shortened by 7 bases and J by 2 bases, with 15 bases between the two germline ends. Germline loops: CDR1 LGHDT, CDR2 YNNKEL (reference sequence). The CDR3, as DNA: TGTGCCAGCACGACGGGGGCGAACCCCTACGAGCAGTACTTC. This codes for CASTTGANPYEQYF.

The chain is built from TRBV3-1 and TRBJ2-2, with D hard to call. V dropped 1 base and J dropped 7 bases, with 7 bases sitting between them. The CDR3 runs to 13 residues. Germline V lookup: CDR1 LGHDT, CDR2 YNNKEL (reference sequence). CDR3 nucleotide sequence: TGTGCCAGCAGCCAAGCATTGGTCGGGGAGCTGTTTTTT. Its protein product is CASSQALVGELFF.

This rearrangement joins TRBV5-1 to TRBJ1-1; D might be TRBD1 (6 bases). Germline CDR1 is SGHRS and CDR2 is YFSETQ. The length of the CDR3 is 14 residues. Trimming pared 2 bases from V and 6 bases from J, leaving 14 bases between. CDR3 loop: CASSLRGGTAEAFF. CDR3 nucleotide sequence: TGCGCCAGCAGCTTAAGGGGGGGTACGGCTGAAGCTTTCTTT.

The chain uses TRBV6-1 and TRBJ1-1; 8 bases align to TRBD1. The germline V gene has CDR1 MNHNS and CDR2 SASEGT. The CDR3 spans 15 residues. With V trimmed by 0 bases and J by 1 base, 1 base remained unmatched. For the CDR3, the DNA is TGTGCCAGCAGTGAAGCGGGACAGGCGAACACTGAAGCTTTCTTT. Amino acids: CASSEAGQANTEAFF.

V and J are TRBV20-1 and TRBJ1-4; TRBD1 is a possible D gene (5 bases). V lost 6 bases and J 8 bases, leaving 19 bases between the germline ends. The CDR3 loop spans 14 amino acids. The germline V gene encodes CDR1 DFQATT and CDR2 SNEGSKA (reference sequence). CDR3 amino acids: CSAQFGPRGEKLFF. DNA of the CDR3: TGCAGTGCCCAGTTTGGGCCAAGGGGAGAAAAACTGTTTTTT.

CDR3 nucleotides: TGTGCCAGCAGTTACTCTGCCGGGATGAGCAATCAGCCCCAGCATTTT. Translating it yields CASSYSAGMSNQPQHF. V usage is TRBV6-6 and J usage is TRBJ1-5; the D is unclear. V was pared by 0 bases and J by 1 base, with 10 bases between. CDR3 size: 16 residues. Per germline, CDR1 MNHNY and CDR2 SVGAGI (reference sequence).

The V gene is TRBV6-6, the J gene TRBJ2-7, with D possibly TRBD2 on 5 matching bases. Deletions cut 11 bases from V and 0 bases from J, with 17 bases between. Germline lookup yields CDR1 MNHNY and CDR2 SVGAGI (reference sequence). The CDR3 has 14 residues. This CDR3 is CAASSRSASYEQYF. The CDR3 DNA reads TGTGCCGCCAGCAGTCGTAGCGCCTCCTACGAGCAGTACTTC.

The V gene is TRBV11-3, the J gene TRBJ2-3; D not resolved. This CDR3 has 12 residues. Between the trimmed V and J ends, which lost 4 bases and 5 bases, there was a span of 7 bases. The germline V gene has CDR1 SGHNT and CDR2 YENEEA. The CDR3, as DNA: TGTGCCAGCAGCTGGGCACTAGATACGCAGTATTTT. This gives the protein CASSWALDTQYF.

The V call is TRBV18, the J call TRBJ2-7, with 10 nucleotides matching TRBD2. V was clipped by 3 bases and J by 5 bases; unmatched bases: 10. The CDR3 has 16 residues. Germline V lookup: CDR1 KGHSH, CDR2 LQKENI. The CDR3 coding sequence is TGTGCCAGCTCACCTGCAGCGGGAGGGCCTAGGGACGAGCAGTACTTC. Amino acids: CASSPAAGGPRDEQYF.

The chain links TRBV29-1 to TRBJ1-1; the D is unclear. Germline V gives CDR1 SQVTM, CDR2 ANQGSEA. This CDR3 contains 13 residues. Between the trimmed V and J ends, which lost 2 bases and 5 bases, there was a span of 12 bases. CDR3 nucleotide sequence: TGCAGCGTTGAAATTGGGCCTAGAACTGAAGCTTTCTTT. Translating gives CSVEIGPRTEAFF.

The CDR3 DNA reads as TGTGCCTGGAGCCCGGACAGCGGGAATAAGCAGTACTTC. Amino acid sequence: CAWSPDSGNKQYF. The V gene is TRBV30, the J gene TRBJ2-7, with D possibly matching TRBD2 (7 bases). The CDR3 has 13 residues. CDR1 is GTSNPN and CDR2 is SVGIG in the germline V gene (reference sequence). V lost 3 bases to trimming and J lost 8 bases, with 17 bases between them.

The V and J genes are TRBV4-1 and TRBJ1-2, with 9 bases matching TRBD1. Trimming cost V 3 bases and J 3 bases; bases outside gene matches: 5. The CDR3 length is 15 residues. The germline V gene encodes CDR1 MGHRA and CDR2 YSYEKL. CDR3 sequence (DNA): TGCGCCAGCAGCCATCCGACAGGGGGGGACTATGGCTACACCTTC. This gives the protein CASSHPTGGDYGYTF.

This chain connects TRBV7-3 to TRBJ2-1, with 10 bases matching TRBD2. Losses at the gene ends were 3 bases for V and 3 bases for J; bases not matched to a gene: 5. The CDR3 runs to 16 residues. Germline CDR1 and CDR2: SGHTA and FQGTGA. The CDR3 here is CASSLVASGGYNEQFF. In DNA, the CDR3 is TGTGCCAGCAGCTTGGTGGCTAGCGGGGGCTACAATGAGCAGTTCTTC.